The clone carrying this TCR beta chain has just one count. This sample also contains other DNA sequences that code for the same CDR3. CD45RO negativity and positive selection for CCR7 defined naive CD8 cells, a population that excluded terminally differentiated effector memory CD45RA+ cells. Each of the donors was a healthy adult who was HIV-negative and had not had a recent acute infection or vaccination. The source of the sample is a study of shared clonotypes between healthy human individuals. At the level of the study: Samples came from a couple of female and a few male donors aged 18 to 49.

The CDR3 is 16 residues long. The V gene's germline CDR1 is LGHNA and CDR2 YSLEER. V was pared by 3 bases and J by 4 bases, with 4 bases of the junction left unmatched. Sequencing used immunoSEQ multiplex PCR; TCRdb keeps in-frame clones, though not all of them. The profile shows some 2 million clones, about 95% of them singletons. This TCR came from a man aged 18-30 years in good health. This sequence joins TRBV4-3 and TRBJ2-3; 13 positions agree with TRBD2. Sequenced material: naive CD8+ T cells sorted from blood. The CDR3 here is CASSQVLAGGPDTQYF. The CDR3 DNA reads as TGCGCCAGCAGCCAGGTACTAGCGGGGGGGCCAGATACGCAGTATTTT.